This TCR beta chain came from a study of identical twins. One entry per CDR3 protein results from TCRdb running MiXCR on the 5' RACE reads. The data show approximately 500,000 distinct CDR3 sequences, with more than 20% seen just once and 2.9% held by the top ten. CDR3 length: 15 residues. In germline, CDR1 is LGHNA, CDR2 YSLEER. With 4 bases removed from V and 1 base from J, the gap between germline ends came to 10 bases. There are a few counts of this clonotype. The same sample was also used in a study of T cells expressing NK-cell markers. This second report adds: The authors derived TCR beta repertoires from sorted CD3+CD56+NKG2C+, CD3+CD56+NKG2C- and CD3+CD56-NKG2C+ T cells. Among four donors, these clonotypes also ranked first in the CD3+CD56-NKG2C+ fraction.

The sequenced sample was CD4+ T cells sorted from blood. The chain uses TRBV4-3 and TRBJ2-2; tentatively, D is TRBD2 (6 bases). The TCR comes from a woman under 30 in good health. CDR3 protein: CASSRQEGNTGELFF. For the CDR3, the DNA is TGCGCCAGCAGCCGCCAGGAGGGGAACACCGGGGAGCTGTTTTTT.